The clone carrying this T cell receptor (beta chain) was detected once. This sample stems from a study of OX40 agonist ivuxolimab in advanced cancers. This CDR3 contains 15 residues. Trimming removed 4 bases from V and 0 bases from J, with 14 bases in between. CDR1 is SGHNT and CDR2 is YYREEE in the germline V gene (reference sequence). The table came from immunoSEQ multiplex PCR; TCRdb's copy has only in-frame clones and leaves some out. The data contain tens of thousands of clones, over 75% of them singletons. This TCR came from an adult with an advanced solid tumor such as melanoma, head and neck, liver or kidney cancer. Sequencing used CD4+ or CD8+ T cells sorted from blood, obtained in a trial of the OX40 agonist ivuxolimab. V and J are TRBV5-4 and TRBJ2-7, with D possibly being TRBD2 (5 bases). CDR3 sequence reads: CASSHPDSSSYEQYF. DNA for the CDR3: TGTGCCAGCAGCCACCCGGACTCGAGCTCCTACGAGCAGTACTTC.